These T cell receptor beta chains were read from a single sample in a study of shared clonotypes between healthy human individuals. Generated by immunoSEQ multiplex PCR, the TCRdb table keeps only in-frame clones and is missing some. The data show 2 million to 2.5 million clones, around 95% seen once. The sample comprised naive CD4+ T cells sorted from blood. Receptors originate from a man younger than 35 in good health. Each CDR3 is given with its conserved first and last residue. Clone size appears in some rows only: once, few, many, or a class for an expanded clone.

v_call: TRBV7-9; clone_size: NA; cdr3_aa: CASSDGRVGEKLFF
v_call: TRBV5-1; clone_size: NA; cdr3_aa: CASSTGLAGVLIETQYF
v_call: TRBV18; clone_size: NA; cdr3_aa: CASSPGTEYYEQYF
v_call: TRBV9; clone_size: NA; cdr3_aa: CASSVAAGLTETQYF
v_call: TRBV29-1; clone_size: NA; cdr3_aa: CSVGDLMNTEAFF
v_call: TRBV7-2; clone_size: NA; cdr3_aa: CASSFQQGNYEQYF
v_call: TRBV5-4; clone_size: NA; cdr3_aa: CASSLDPQGVPEAFF
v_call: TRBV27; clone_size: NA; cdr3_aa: CASSSRSSYEQYF
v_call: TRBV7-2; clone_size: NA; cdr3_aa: CASSSGLREGNEQFF
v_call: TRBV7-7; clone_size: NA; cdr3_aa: CASSAGTLEKLFF
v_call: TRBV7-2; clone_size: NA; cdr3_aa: CASSLETENYGYTF
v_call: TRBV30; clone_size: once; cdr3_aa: CAWSVGGPQPQHF
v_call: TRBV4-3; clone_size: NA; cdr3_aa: CASTLGEGVAGELFF
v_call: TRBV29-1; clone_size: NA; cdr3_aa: CSAGGPSNEQFF
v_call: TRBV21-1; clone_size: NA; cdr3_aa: CASSKRKCFQETQYF
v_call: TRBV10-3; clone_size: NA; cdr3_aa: CAIGTGVATNEKLFF
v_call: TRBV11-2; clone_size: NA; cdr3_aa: CASSPQGMNQPQHF
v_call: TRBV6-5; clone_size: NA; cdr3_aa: CASIASAPYGYTF
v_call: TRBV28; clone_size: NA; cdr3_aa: CASSFGGDPYNSPLHF
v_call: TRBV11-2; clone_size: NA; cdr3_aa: CASSFYGLNTEAFF
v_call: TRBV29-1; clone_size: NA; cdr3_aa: CSGDRDTEAFF
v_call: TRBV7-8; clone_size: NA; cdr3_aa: CASSTRGGVSGELFF
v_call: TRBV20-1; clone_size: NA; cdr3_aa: CSASPVEEQYF
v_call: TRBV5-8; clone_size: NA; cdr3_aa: CASSLAAAAANTGELFF
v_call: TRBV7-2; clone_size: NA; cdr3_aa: CASSLERGVGEKLFF
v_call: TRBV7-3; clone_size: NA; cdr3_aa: CASGLAGGNEQFF
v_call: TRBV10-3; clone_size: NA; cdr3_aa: CATTLSTGGTGELFF
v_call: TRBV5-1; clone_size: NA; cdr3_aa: CASSLVPSGGRETQYF
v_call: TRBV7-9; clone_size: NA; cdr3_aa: CASSSMKSDTEAFF
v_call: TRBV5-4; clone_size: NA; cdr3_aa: CASSSGGYTDTQYF
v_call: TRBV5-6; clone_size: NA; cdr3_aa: CASSLGRGNTGELFF
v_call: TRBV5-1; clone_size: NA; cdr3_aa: CASSLGDATDTQYF
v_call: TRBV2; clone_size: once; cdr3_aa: CASRLSSGEQFF
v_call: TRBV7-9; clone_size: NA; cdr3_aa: CASTSDREGLYGNQPQHF
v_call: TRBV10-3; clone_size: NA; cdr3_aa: CAISGPGETQYF
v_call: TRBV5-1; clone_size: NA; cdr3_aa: CASSLAEGGYGYTF
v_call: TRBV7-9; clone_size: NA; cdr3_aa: CASSLRGGAEEQYF
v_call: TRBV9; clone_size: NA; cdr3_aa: CASSVEGGLQPQHF
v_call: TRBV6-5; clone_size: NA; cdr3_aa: CASSYSRVDYGYTF
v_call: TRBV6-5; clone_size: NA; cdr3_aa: CASSGGVDTQYF
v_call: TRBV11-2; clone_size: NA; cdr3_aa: CASSPAWGTYGYTF
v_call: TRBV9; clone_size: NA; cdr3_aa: CASSVSGGNTEAFF
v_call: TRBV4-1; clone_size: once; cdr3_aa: CASSRPAGTGIYEQYF
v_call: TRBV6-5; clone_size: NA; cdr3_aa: CASSYGLAVNTGELFF
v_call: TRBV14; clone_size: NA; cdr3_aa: CASSHTADTQYF